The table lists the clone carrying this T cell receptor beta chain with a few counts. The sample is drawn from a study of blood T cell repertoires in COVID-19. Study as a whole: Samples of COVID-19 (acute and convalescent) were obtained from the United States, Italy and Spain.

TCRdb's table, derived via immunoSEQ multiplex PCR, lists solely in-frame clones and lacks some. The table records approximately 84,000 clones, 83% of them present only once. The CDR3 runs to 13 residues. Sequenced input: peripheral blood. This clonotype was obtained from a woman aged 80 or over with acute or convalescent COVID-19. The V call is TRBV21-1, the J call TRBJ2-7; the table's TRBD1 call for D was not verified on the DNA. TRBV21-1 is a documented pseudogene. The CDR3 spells CASSDGHINEQYF. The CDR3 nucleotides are TGTGCCAGCAGCGATGGACACATTAACGAGCAGTACTTC.